The 18 T cell receptor beta chains below all came from one sample that was sequenced in a study of blood T cell repertoires in COVID-19. Produced via immunoSEQ multiplex PCR; TCRdb's table is partial and in-frame only. This sample has roughly 280,000 clones, with around 93% found just once. Input material: PBMCs or T cells enriched from blood (not recorded which). Receptors originate from a man aged 35-49 years who had been exposed to COVID-19.

This clone was observed once. The CDR3 spells CASSLGQRNSPLHF. The CDR3, as DNA: TGTGCCAGCAGCTTAGGACAGCGTAATTCACCCCTCCACTTT. The chain joins TRBV7-8 to TRBJ1-6, with D perhaps matching TRBD1 (5 bases). Trimming left V 1 base short and J 6 bases short, with 7 bases between. This CDR3 region has 14 residues. In germline, CDR1 is SGHVS, CDR2 FQNEAQ.

This clone was found once. The rearrangement uses TRBV11-1 and TRBJ1-1; TRBD1 matches at 7 bases. The CDR3 is 14 residues long. Germline V gives CDR1 SGHAT, CDR2 FQDESV (reference sequence). The V gene end was trimmed by 1 base and the J gene end by 5 bases; junction bases not matched to a gene: 4. As DNA, the CDR3 is TGTGCCAGCAGCTTAGACGACAGGGCAACTGAAGCTTTCTTT. Protein product: CASSLDDRATEAFF.

The gene calls are TRBV25-1 and TRBJ2-1; 13 positions match TRBD2. The junction had 7 bases not matched to a gene; V was cut back by 1 base and J by 4 bases. Germline V lookup: CDR1 MGHDK, CDR2 SYGVNS. The CDR3 covers 18 residues. CDR3 residues: CASSESVPGLAGYNEQFF. The CDR3 DNA reads as TGTGCCAGCAGTGAATCTGTCCCGGGACTAGCGGGATACAATGAGCAGTTCTTC.

V usage is TRBV6-5 and J usage is TRBJ1-2; a possible D gene is TRBD1 (5 bases). Germline CDR1 is MNHEY and CDR2 is SVGAGI. Trimming cost V 8 bases and J 4 bases, with 14 bases left between them. The CDR3 totals 13 residues. CDR3 amino acids: CASVRQSPYGYTF. CDR3 nucleotides: TGTGCCAGCGTAAGACAGTCCCCCTATGGCTACACCTTC.

This clone was counted a single time. J is TRBJ2-5 and V is TRBV19, with D perhaps matching TRBD1 (5 bases). V was pared by 4 bases and J by 0 bases, with 6 bases between. CDR1 is LNHDA and CDR2 is SQIVND in the germline V gene (reference sequence). The CDR3 spans 13 residues. The CDR3 loop reads CASSTTDQETQYF. The CDR3 coding sequence is TGTGCCAGTAGTACGACAGACCAAGAGACCCAGTACTTC.

As DNA, the CDR3 is TGCGCCAGCAGCCAAGAGGGGTCCGGGACAACGAACACCGGGGAGCTGTTTTTT. This sequence encodes CASSQEGSGTTNTGELFF. The chain links TRBV4-1 to TRBJ2-2, with a weak D call TRBD1 (6 bases). Trimming removed 0 bases at V and 0 bases at J, with 14 bases between. The CDR3 has 18 amino acids. Germline V gene lookup returns CDR1 MGHRA and CDR2 YSYEKL.

This chain uses TRBV7-2 with TRBJ1-2, with D uncertain. The CDR3 totals 13 residues. Germline-derived CDR1 and CDR2 are SGHTA and FQGNSA. Trimming left V 2 bases short and J 4 bases short, with 8 bases between. For the CDR3, the DNA is TGTGCCAGCAGCTTACTCCTATCCTATGGCTACACCTTC. As protein: CASSLLLSYGYTF.

The CDR3 loop reads CASSFPSLYGYTF. CDR3 in DNA: TGTGCCAGCAGTTTTCCTTCCCTCTATGGCTACACCTTC. V gene TRBV28 combines with J gene TRBJ1-2; D not resolved. The CDR3 contains 13 residues. V gave up 3 bases and J gave up 4 bases, with 9 bases separating them. The V gene's germline CDR1 is MDHEN and CDR2 SYDVKM.

This rearrangement joins TRBV5-1 to TRBJ2-7; 16 bases match TRBD2. The V gene end was trimmed by 6 bases and the J gene end by 7 bases; junction bases not matched to a gene: 13. Germline values: CDR1 SGHRS, CDR2 YFSETQ. The CDR3 totals 17 residues. This chain's CDR3 is CASTRQGLAGGYVEQYF. In nucleotides, the CDR3 is TGCGCCAGCACTCGACAGGGACTAGCGGGGGGGTATGTGGAGCAGTACTTC. Full variable domain (rest looked up from reference TRBV5-1 and TRBJ2-7): KAGVTQTPRYLIKTRGQQVTLSCSPISGHRSVSWYQQTPGQGLQFLFEYFSETQRNKGNFPGRFSGRQFSNSRSEMNVSTLELGDSALYLCASTRQGLAGGYVEQYFGPGTRLTVT.

The chain is built from TRBV18 and TRBJ2-6; 7 nucleotides agree with TRBD1. Germline V gene lookup returns CDR1 KGHSH and CDR2 LQKENI. The trim removed 3 bases at V and 0 bases at J, leaving 5 bases unmatched. CDR3 size: 17 residues. CDR3 region: CASSPGQQNSGANVLTF. CDR3 coding DNA: TGTGCCAGCTCACCGGGACAGCAAAACTCTGGGGCCAACGTCCTGACTTTC.

This clone was recorded only once. The chain couples TRBV27 to TRBJ1-5; D not certain. This CDR3 has 15 residues. CDR1 MNHEY and CDR2 SMNVEV come from the germline V gene (reference sequence). The V and J ends lost 6 bases and 0 bases respectively, with 12 bases between them. The CDR3 DNA reads TGTGCCAGCAGCCGAACAGTTGATAGCAATCAGCCCCAGCATTTT. Encoded protein: CASSRTVDSNQPQHF.

The chain links TRBV10-3 to TRBJ2-5; D is ambiguous. This CDR3 contains 14 residues. The germline gives CDR1 ENHRY, CDR2 SYGVKD. The V end was cut by 4 bases, the J end by 2 bases, with 11 bases between. The DNA of the CDR3 is TGTGCCATCAGTGGGAGTGCGCGTCAAGAGACCCAGTACTTC. The encoded protein is CAISGSARQETQYF.

The chain links TRBV29-1 to TRBJ1-2; maybe TRBD1 (5 bases). The CDR3 contains 12 residues. Germline V lookup: CDR1 SQVTM, CDR2 ANQGSEA. Trimming took 4 bases from V and 2 from J, leaving 8 bases between them. The CDR3 loop is CSVGGENYGYTF. For the CDR3, the DNA is TGCAGCGTTGGGGGGGAAAACTATGGCTACACCTTC.

V usage is TRBV27 and J usage is TRBJ2-7; a weak D match, TRBD2 (6 bases). The CDR3 contains 15 residues. Looked up from germline, CDR1 is MNHEY and CDR2 is SMNVEV (reference sequence). Trimming removed 5 bases at V and 2 bases at J, with 16 bases between. As DNA, the CDR3 is TGTGCCAGCAGTCAAACCGGGACTCAGACCTACGAGCAGTACTTC. It translates to CASSQTGTQTYEQYF.

V and J are TRBV9 and TRBJ2-7; 9 positions agree with TRBD2. The V gene's germline CDR1 is SGDLS and CDR2 YYNGEE. The J segment lost 2 bases and the V segment lost 2 bases, leaving 14 bases of the junction unmatched. The CDR3 loop spans 18 amino acids. CDR3 nucleotides: TGTGCCAGCAGCGTGAAGGCGCCGGGACTAGCTACTCCCTACGAGCAGTACTTC. It encodes CASSVKAPGLATPYEQYF.

Worth noting for this clone: Other DNA sequences in this specimen translate into the identical CDR3. The chain recombines TRBV5-1 with TRBJ2-2; 7 bases align to TRBD1. J gave up 3 bases and V 0 bases, and 2 bases lay outside the gene matches. The CDR3 length is 15 residues. From germline, CDR1 is SGHRS and CDR2 YFSETQ. CDR3 loop: CASSLVGGDTGELFF. In DNA, the CDR3 is TGCGCCAGCAGCTTGGTAGGGGGCGACACCGGGGAGCTGTTTTTT.

The chain is built from TRBV12-3 or TRBV12-4 and TRBJ2-2, with D tentatively TRBD1 (6 bases). There are 13 residues in the CDR3. The V and J ends lost 7 bases and 5 bases respectively, with 11 bases between them. The CDR3 region has the DNA TGTGCCAGCACAGGGGTTGGGACCGGGGAGCTGTTTTTT. It translates to CASTGVGTGELFF.

The chain joins TRBV5-1 to TRBJ2-1, with a possible D match to TRBD2 (7 bases). CDR1 is SGHRS, CDR2 YFSETQ, per germline. CDR3 length: 18 residues. V lost 4 bases, J lost 3 bases, and 23 bases lay in between. Written as DNA, the CDR3 is TGCGCCAGCAGCCCCGTTGGCCGGGGGGCGCAGATCTACAATGAGCAGTTCTTC. Translating gives CASSPVGRGAQIYNEQFF.